Here is one T cell receptor (beta chain) with its context. Its antigen is not known. This CDR3 is 16 amino acids long. Germline V gives CDR1 MDHEN, CDR2 SYDVKM. V trimming: 6 bases; J trimming: 2 bases; junction bases outside the gene matches: 11. The source of the sample is a study of cytomegalovirus exposure and HLA in healthy donors. Overall study results and limits: Associated with cytomegalovirus, according to the listing, were some 180 TCR beta chains.

Here immunoSEQ multiplex PCR was the method, and the copy in TCRdb shows in-frame clones only, minus some. The table lists under 250,000 clones, less than 90% of them singletons. The sequenced sample consisted of PBMCs. The V gene is TRBV28, the J gene TRBJ2-3, with 7 nucleotides matching TRBD2. This TCR was recovered from a man between 18 and 29 years old in good health and CMV-seropositive. The CDR3 DNA is TGTGCCAGCAGCCCCTTGGAGGGAGGGTCCACAGATACGCAGTATTTT. This sequence encodes CASSPLEGGSTDTQYF. Looking up the rest from reference TRBV28 and TRBJ2-3 gives the full variable domain: DVKVTQSSRYLVKRTGEKVFLECVQDMDHENMFWYRQDPGLGLRLIYFSYDVKMKEKGDIPEGYSVSREKKERFSLILESASTNQTSMYLCASSPLEGGSTDTQYFGPGTRLTVL.